This record covers a single T cell receptor beta chain. The sample belongs to a study of control samples from healthy donors and cancer patients. The data were produced by immunoSEQ multiplex PCR, yet TCRdb's version contains in-frame clones alone and is incomplete. The repertoire holds about 150,000 clones, with 80% to 90% as singletons. Looked up from germline, CDR1 is SGHDT and CDR2 is YYEEEE. The CDR3 spans 13 residues. V lost 2 bases to trimming and J lost 5 bases, with 11 bases between them. V is TRBV5-6 and J is TRBJ2-7, with TRBD2 as a possible D gene (6 bases). Material: blood. This clonotype was sampled from a man between 18 and 29 years old in good health. CDR3 residues: CASSFGAGHEQYF. In nucleotides, the CDR3 is TGTGCCAGCAGCTTCGGTGCGGGGCACGAGCAGTACTTC.